This T cell receptor beta chain was retrieved from a study of CD8 T cells in Susac syndrome. The CDR3 contains 16 residues. Per the germline V gene, CDR1 is SGDLS and CDR2 is YYNGEE. V lost 0 bases to trimming and J lost 1 base, with 14 bases between them. Random-hexamer reverse transcription was applied to about 0.45 to 1 ug RNA. MiXCR, applied by TCRdb to the immunoSEQ multiplex PCR reads, yields one record per CDR3 protein. The repertoire holds 250,000 to 300,000 distinct CDR3 sequences, with about 89% as singletons. This clonotype showed up just once. Source material: CD8+ T cells from PBMCs. The gene calls are TRBV9 and TRBJ2-7; D may match TRBD1 or TRBD2 (6 bases each). This sequence was found in a human donor with multiple sclerosis. The CDR3 sequence: CASSVDGGTLSYEQYF. CDR3 nucleotides: TGTGCCAGCAGCGTAGATGGGGGGACACTTTCCTACGAGCAGTACTTC. Together with reference TRBV9 and TRBJ2-7, the CDR3 gives the full variable domain: DSGVTQTPKHLITATGQRVTLRCSPRSGDLSVYWYQQSLDQGLQFLIQYYNGEERAKGNILERFSAQQFPDLHSELNLSSLELGDSALYFCASSVDGGTLSYEQYFGPGTRLTVT.